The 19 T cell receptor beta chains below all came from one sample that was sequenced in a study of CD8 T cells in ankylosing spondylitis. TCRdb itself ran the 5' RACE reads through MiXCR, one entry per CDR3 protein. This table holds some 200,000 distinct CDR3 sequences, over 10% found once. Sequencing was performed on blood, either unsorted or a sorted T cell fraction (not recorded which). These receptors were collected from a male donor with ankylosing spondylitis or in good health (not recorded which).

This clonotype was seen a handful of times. The CDR3, as DNA: TGTGCCACCGCCGGGACAGCCCCCACCCGAAACACTGAAGCTTTCTTT. This codes for CATAGTAPTRNTEAFF. The chain employs TRBV27 and TRBJ1-1; 7 bases are a match to TRBD1. Looked up from germline, CDR1 is MNHEY and CDR2 is SMNVEV (reference sequence). The CDR3 runs to 16 residues. J was trimmed by 2 bases and V by 10 bases; bases with no gene match: 16.

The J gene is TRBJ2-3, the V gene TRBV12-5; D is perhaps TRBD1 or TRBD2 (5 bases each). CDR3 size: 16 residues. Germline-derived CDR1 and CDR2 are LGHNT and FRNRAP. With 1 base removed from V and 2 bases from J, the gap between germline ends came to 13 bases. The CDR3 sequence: CASGLATGTLTDTQYF. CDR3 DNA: TGTGCTAGTGGTTTGGCCACCGGGACGCTCACAGATACGCAGTATTTT.

The CDR3 nucleotides read TGTGCCAGCAGCGAAGGGGGACAGGGACCTTGGGAGCAGTACTTC. Translated: CASSEGGQGPWEQYF. The genes are TRBV4-2 and TRBJ2-7; 9 bases map to TRBD1. V shed 5 bases and J 7 bases; nucleotides not matched to a gene: 12. CDR1 and CDR2 (germline): LGHNA, YNFKEQ. The CDR3 is 15 residues long.

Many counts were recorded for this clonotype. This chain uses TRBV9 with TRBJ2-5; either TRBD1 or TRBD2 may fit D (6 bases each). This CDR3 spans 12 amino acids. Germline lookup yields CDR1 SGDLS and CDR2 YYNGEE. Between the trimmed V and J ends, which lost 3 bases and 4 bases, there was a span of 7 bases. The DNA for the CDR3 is TGTGCCAGCAGCGAGGGGGGAGAGACCCAGTACTTC. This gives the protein CASSEGGETQYF. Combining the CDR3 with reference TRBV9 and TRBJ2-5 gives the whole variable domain DSGVTQTPKHLITATGQRVTLRCSPRSGDLSVYWYQQSLDQGLQFLIQYYNGEERAKGNILERFSAQQFPDLHSELNLSSLELGDSALYFCASSEGGETQYFGPGTRLLVL.

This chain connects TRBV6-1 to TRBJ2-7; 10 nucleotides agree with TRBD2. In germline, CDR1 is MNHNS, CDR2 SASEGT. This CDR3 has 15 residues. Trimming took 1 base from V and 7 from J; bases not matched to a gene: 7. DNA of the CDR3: TGTGCCAGCAGTGAAGGCCTAGCGGGAGCGCGTGAGCAGTACTTC. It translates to CASSEGLAGAREQYF.

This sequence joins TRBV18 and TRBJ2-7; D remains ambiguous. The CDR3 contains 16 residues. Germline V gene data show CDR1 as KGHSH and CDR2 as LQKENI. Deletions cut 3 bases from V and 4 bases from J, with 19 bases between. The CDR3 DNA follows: TGTGCCAGCTCACCTGCCGCGGTCAGGACGGCTTACGAGCAGTACTTC. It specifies CASSPAAVRTAYEQYF.

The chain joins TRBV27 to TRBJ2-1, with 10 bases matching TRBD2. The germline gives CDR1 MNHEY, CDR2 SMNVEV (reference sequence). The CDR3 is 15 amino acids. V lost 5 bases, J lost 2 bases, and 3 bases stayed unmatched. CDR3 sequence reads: CASSLAGVTYNEQFF. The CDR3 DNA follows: TGTGCCAGCAGTCTAGCGGGGGTTACCTACAATGAGCAGTTCTTC.

The CDR3 here is CATSRVGTGELFF. CDR3 bases: TGTGCCACCAGCAGAGTCGGGACCGGGGAGCTGTTTTTT. The chain has TRBV15 and TRBJ2-2; no clear D. Germline V gene data show CDR1 as LNHNV and CDR2 as YYDKDF (reference sequence). With 1 base removed from V and 5 bases from J, the gap between germline ends came to 5 bases. CDR3 length: 13 amino acids.

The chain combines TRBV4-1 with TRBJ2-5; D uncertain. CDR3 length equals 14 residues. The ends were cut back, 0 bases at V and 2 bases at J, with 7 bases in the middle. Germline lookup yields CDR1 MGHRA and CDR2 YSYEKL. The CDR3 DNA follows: TGCGCCAGCAGCCAAGAACCTAGACAAGAGACCCAGTACTTC. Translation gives CASSQEPRQETQYF.

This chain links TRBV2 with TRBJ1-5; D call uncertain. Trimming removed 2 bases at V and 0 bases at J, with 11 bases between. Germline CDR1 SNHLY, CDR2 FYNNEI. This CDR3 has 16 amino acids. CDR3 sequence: CASSELGGYSNQPQHF. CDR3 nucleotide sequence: TGTGCCAGCAGTGAACTCGGCGGGTATAGCAATCAGCCCCAGCATTTT. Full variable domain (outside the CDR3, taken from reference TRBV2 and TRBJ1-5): EPEVTQTPSHQVTQMGQEVILRCVPISNHLYFYWYRQILGQKVEFLVSFYNNEISEKSEIFDDQFSVERPDGSNFTLKIRSTKLEDSAMYFCASSELGGYSNQPQHFGDGTRLSIL.

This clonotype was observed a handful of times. CDR3 DNA sequence: TGTGCCAGCAGTTACGGGCAGGGGACTGAAGCTTTCTTT. This encodes CASSYGQGTEAFF. The rearrangement joins TRBV6-5 to TRBJ1-1; maybe TRBD1 (6 bases). V lost 2 bases, J lost 5 bases, and 9 bases lay in between. This CDR3 has 13 amino acids. Germline CDR1 is MNHEY and CDR2 is SVGAGI.

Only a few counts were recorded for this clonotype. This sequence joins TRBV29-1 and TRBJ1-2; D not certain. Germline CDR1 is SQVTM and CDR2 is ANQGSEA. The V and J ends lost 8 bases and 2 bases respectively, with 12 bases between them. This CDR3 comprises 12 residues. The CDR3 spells CSCRGLNYGYTF. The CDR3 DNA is TGCAGCTGTCGCGGCCTCAACTATGGCTACACCTTC.

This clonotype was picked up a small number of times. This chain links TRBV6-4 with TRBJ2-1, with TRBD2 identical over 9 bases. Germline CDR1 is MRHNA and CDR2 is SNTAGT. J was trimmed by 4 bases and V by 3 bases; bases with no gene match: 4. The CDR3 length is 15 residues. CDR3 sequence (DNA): TGTGCCAGCAGTGAGGCTAGCGGGACTTACAATGAGCAGTTCTTC. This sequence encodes CASSEASGTYNEQFF.

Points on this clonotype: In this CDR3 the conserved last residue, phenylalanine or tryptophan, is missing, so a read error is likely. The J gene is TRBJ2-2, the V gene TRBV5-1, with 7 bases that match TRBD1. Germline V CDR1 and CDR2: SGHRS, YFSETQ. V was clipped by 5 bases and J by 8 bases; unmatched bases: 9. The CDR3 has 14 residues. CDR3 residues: CASSSRQGVGELFV. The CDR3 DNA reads TGCGCCAGCAGTTCCCGACAGGGTGTTGGGGAGCTGTTTGTT.

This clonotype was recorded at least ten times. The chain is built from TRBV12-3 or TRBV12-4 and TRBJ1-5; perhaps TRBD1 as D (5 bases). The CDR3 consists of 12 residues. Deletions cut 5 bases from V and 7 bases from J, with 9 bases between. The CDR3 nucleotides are TGTGCCAGCAGTGGTGGGGACCAGCCCCAGCATTTT. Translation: CASSGGDQPQHF.

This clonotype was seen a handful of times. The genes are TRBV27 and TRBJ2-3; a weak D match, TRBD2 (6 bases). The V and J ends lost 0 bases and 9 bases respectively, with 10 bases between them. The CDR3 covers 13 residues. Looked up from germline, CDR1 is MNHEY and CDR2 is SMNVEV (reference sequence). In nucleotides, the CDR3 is TGTGCCAGCAGTTTATCGGGACTGGGGACGCAGTATTTT. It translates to CASSLSGLGTQYF.

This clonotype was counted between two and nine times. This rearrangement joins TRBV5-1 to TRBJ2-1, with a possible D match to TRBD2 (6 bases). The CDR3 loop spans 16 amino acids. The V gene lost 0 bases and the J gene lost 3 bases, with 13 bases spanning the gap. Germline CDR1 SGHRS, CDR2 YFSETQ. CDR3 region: CASSLVGSGVYNEQFF. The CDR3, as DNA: TGCGCCAGCAGCTTGGTGGGTTCGGGGGTCTACAATGAGCAGTTCTTC.

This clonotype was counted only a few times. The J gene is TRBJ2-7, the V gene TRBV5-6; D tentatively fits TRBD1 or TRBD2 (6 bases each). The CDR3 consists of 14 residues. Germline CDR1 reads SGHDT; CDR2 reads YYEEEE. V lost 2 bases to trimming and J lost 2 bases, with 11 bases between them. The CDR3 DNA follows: TGTGCCAGCAGCTTTGGGGGGCCAACCTACGAGCAGTACTTC. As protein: CASSFGGPTYEQYF.

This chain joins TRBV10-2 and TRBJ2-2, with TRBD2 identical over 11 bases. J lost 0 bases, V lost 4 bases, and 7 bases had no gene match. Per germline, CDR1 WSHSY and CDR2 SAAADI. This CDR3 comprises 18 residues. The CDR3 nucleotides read TGCGCCAGCAGTGTAGGTAGCGGGAGGGCCGCGAACACCGGGGAGCTGTTTTTT. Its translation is CASSVGSGRAANTGELFF.